The clone carrying this TCR beta chain was counted between two and nine times. Its antigen is unidentified. The sample comes from a study of T cells after yellow fever vaccination. Study-wide points: Clonotypes appearing in both CD4 and CD8 compartments existed, and their share was small.

The CDR3 has 12 residues. Germline V gene lookup returns CDR1 DFQATT and CDR2 SNEGSKA (reference sequence). The V end lost 6 bases, the J end lost 1 base, and 9 bases lay between the germline ends. TCRdb passed the 5' RACE reads through MiXCR, listing each CDR3 protein once. The sample includes hundreds of thousands of distinct CDR3 sequences, roughly 8.3% of them seen just once. The V call is TRBV20-1, the J call TRBJ1-1; D is uncertain. The source is a man between 18 and 35 years old who received the YFV17D yellow fever vaccine. The sample here was PBMCs, taken roughly 45 days after the first yellow fever vaccination. The CDR3 loop is CSAGGRNTEAFF. The CDR3 DNA sequence: TGCAGTGCGGGCGGGAGGAACACTGAAGCTTTCTTT.